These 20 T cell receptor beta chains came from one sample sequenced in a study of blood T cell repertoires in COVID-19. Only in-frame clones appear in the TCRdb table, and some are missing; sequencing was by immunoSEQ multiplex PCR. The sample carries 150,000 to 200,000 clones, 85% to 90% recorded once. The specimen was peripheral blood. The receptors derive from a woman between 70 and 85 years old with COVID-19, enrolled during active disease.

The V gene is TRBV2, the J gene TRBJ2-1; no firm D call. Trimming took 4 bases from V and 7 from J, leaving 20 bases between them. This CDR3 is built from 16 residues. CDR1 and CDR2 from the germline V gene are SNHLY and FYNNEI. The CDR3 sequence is CASSVQVQSSNNEQFF. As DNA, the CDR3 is TGTGCCAGCAGTGTCCAGGTCCAGTCATCGAATAATGAGCAGTTCTTC. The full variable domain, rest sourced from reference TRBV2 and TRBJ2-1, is EPEVTQTPSHQVTQMGQEVILRCVPISNHLYFYWYRQILGQKVEFLVSFYNNEISEKSEIFDDQFSVERPDGSNFTLKIRSTKLEDSAMYFCASSVQVQSSNNEQFFGPGTRLTVL.

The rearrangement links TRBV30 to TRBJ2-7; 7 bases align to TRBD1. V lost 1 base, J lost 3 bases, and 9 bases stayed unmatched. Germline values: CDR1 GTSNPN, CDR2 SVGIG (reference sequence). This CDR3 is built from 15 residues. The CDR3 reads CAWSDRDSRLYEQYF. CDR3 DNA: TGTGCCTGGAGTGACCGGGACAGTCGCCTCTACGAGCAGTACTTC. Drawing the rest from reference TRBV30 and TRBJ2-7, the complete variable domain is SQTIHQWPATLVQPVGSPLSLECTVEGTSNPNLYWYRQAAGRGLQLLFYSVGIGQISSEVPQNLSASRPQDRQFILSSKKLLLSDSGFYLCAWSDRDSRLYEQYFGPGTRLTVT.

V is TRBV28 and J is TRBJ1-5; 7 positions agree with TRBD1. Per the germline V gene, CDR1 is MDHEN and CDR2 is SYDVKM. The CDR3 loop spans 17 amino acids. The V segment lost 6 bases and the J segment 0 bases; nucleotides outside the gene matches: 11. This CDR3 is CASRGGGARDSNQPQHF. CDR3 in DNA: TGTGCCAGCAGAGGAGGGGGCGCGAGGGATAGCAATCAGCCCCAGCATTTT.

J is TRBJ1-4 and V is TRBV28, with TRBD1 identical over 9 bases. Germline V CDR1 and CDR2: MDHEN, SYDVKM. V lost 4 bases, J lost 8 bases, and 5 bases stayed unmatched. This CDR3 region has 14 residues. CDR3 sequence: CASSSGQGVEKLFF. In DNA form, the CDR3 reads TGTGCCAGCAGTTCGGGACAGGGAGTGGAAAAACTGTTTTTT.

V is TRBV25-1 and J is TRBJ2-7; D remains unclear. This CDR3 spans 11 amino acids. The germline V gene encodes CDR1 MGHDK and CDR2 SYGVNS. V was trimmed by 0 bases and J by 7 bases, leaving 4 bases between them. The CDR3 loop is CASSEYREQYF. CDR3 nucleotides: TGTGCCAGCAGTGAATACAGGGAGCAGTACTTC.

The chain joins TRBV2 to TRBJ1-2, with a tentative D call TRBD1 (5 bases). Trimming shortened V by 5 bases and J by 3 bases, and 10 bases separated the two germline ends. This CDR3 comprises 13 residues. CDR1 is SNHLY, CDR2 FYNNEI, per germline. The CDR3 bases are TGTGCCAGCAGTTCCCAGGGTGACTATGGCTACACCTTC. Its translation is CASSSQGDYGYTF.

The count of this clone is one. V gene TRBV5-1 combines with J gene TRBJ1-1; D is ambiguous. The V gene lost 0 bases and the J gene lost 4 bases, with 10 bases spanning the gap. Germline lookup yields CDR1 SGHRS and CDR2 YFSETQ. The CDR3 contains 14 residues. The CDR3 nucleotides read TGCGCCAGCAGCTTGGCAGGCCAGGTCACTGAAGCTTTCTTT. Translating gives CASSLAGQVTEAFF.

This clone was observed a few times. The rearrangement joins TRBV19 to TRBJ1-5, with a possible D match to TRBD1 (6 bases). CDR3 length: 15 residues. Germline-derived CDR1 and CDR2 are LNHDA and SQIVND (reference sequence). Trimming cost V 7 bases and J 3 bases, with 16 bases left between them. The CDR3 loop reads CASTRTDSYNQPQHF. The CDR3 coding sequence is TGTGCCAGTACCCGGACGGACAGTTACAATCAGCCCCAGCATTTT.

The CDR3 reads CASSEFGGGGNTIYF. The CDR3 DNA reads as TGTGCCAGCAGTGAATTCGGGGGAGGTGGAAACACCATATATTTT. The rearrangement joins TRBV25-1 to TRBJ1-3; TRBD1 is a possible D gene (5 bases). Germline-derived CDR1 and CDR2 are MGHDK and SYGVNS. The CDR3 loop spans 15 amino acids. Trimming removed 1 base at V and 3 bases at J, with 10 bases between.

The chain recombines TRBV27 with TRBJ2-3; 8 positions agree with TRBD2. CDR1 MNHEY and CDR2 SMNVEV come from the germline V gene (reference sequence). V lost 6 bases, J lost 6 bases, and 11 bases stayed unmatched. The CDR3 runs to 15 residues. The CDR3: CASSPRRGASDTQYF. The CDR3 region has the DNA TGTGCCAGCAGCCCCCGGCGGGGGGCGAGCGATACGCAGTATTTT.

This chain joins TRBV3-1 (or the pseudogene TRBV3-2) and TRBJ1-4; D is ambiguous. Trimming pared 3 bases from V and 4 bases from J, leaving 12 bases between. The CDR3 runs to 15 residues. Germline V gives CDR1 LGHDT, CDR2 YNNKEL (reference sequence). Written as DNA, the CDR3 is TGTGCCAGCAGCCATCAACAGAGCCTTAATGAAAAACTGTTTTTT. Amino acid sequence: CASSHQQSLNEKLFF.

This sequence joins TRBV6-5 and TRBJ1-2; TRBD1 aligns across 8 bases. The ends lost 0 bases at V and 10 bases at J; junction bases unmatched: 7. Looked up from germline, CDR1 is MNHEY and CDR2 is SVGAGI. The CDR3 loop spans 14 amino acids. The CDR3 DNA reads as TGTGCCAGCAGTTACTCTCCAGGGGGCCCAGACTACACCTTC. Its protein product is CASSYSPGGPDYTF.

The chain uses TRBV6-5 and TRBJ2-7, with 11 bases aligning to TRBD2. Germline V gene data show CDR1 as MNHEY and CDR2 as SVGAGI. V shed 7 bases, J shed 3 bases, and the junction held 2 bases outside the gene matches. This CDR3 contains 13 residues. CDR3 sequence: CASTTSGSYEQYF. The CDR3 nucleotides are TGTGCCAGCACAACTAGCGGGAGCTACGAGCAGTACTTC.

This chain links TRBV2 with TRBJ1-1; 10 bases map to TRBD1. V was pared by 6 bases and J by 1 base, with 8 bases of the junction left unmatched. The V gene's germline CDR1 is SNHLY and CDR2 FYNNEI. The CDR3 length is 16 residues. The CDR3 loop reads CASRTGGAFTNTEAFF. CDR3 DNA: TGTGCCAGCAGGACAGGGGGCGCTTTTACGAACACTGAAGCTTTCTTT. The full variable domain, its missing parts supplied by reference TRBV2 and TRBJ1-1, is EPEVTQTPSHQVTQMGQEVILRCVPISNHLYFYWYRQILGQKVEFLVSFYNNEISEKSEIFDDQFSVERPDGSNFTLKIRSTKLEDSAMYFCASRTGGAFTNTEAFFGQGTRLTVV.

CDR3 nucleotide sequence: TGTGCCAGCAGCCGATCCCGGGACTTTAATGAAAAACTGTTTTTT. It codes for CASSRSRDFNEKLFF. This chain uses TRBV3-1 (or the pseudogene TRBV3-2) with TRBJ1-4; D perhaps matches TRBD1 (5 bases). Germline V gene sequence: CDR1 LGHDT, CDR2 YNNKEL (reference sequence). V was cut by 4 bases and J by 4 bases, with 13 bases left in between. CDR3 length equals 15 residues.

CDR3 protein: CASSPVLEYGYTF. The CDR3 DNA follows: TGTGCCAGCAGCCCGGTGTTAGAGTATGGCTACACCTTC. V is TRBV7-9 and J is TRBJ1-2, with unresolved D. Germline CDR1 SEHNR, CDR2 FQNEAQ (reference sequence). V dropped 5 bases and J dropped 5 bases, with 12 bases sitting between them. The CDR3 is 13 amino acids.

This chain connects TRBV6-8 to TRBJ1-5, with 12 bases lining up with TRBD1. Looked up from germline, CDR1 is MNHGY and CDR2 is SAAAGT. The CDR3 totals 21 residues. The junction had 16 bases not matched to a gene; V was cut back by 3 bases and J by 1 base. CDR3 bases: TGTGCCAGCAGTTATCCTCCTCTCCGGGACAGGGGGCATCAGAGCAATCAGCCCCAGCATTTT. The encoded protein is CASSYPPLRDRGHQSNQPQHF.

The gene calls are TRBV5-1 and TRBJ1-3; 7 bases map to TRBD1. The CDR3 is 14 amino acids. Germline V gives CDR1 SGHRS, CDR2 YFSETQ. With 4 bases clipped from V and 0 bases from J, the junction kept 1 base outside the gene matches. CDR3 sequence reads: CASSRDSSGNTIYF. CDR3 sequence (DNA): TGCGCCAGCAGCAGGGACAGCTCTGGAAACACCATATATTTT.

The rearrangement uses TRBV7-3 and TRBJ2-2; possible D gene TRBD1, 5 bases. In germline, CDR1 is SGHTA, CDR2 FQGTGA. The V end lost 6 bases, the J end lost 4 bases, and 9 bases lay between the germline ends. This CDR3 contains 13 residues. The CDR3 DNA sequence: TGTGCCAGCAGATCAGACAGCACCGGGGAGCTGTTTTTT. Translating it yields CASRSDSTGELFF.

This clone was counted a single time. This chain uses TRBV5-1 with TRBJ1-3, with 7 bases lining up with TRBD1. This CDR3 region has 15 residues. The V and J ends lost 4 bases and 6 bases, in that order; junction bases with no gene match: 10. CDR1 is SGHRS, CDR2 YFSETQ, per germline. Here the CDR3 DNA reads TGCGCCAGCAGCCCGGCACTGGGACAGCCAAACACCATATATTTT. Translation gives CASSPALGQPNTIYF.